This section outlines one T cell receptor (beta chain) sequence together with its context. V was clipped by 2 bases and J by 3 bases, with 17 bases between them. This CDR3 is 16 amino acids long. Germline-derived CDR1 and CDR2 are MNHEY and SVGAGI. These data originate in a study of blood T cell repertoires in COVID-19. Overall study context: Acute and convalescent COVID-19 samples came from the United States, Italy and Spain.

As handled by the study authors: Estimation of nucleated cell counts was performed using reference gene primer amplification. Sequencing used immunoSEQ multiplex PCR; TCRdb keeps in-frame clones, though not all of them. The DNA was the basis for D and trimming; V, J and clone size are from that table. The sample has around 250,000 clones, 80% to 90% seen once; the top ten hold approximately 10%. The clonotype was recovered from a woman in her 70s with COVID-19, enrolled during active disease. This chain connects TRBV6-5 to TRBJ2-7; a possible D gene is TRBD2 (5 bases). Sequences were obtained from peripheral blood. The CDR3 is CASSYEGGSTYYEQYF. For the CDR3, the DNA is TGTGCCAGCAGTTACGAGGGTGGGTCTACCTACTACGAGCAGTACTTC.